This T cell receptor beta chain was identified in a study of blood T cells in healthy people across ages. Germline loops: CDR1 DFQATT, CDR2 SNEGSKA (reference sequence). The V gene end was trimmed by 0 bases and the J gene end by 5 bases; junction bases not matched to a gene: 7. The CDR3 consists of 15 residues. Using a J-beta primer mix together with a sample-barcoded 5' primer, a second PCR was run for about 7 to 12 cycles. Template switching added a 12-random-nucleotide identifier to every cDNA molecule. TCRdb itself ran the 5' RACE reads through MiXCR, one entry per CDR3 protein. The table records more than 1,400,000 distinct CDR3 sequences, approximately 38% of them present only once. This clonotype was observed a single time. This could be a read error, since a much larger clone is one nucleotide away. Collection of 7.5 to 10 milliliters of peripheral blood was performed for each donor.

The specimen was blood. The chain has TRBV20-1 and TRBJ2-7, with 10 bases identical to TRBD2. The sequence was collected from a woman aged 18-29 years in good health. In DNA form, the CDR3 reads TGCAGTGCTAGAGAGCCGCTAGCGGGAGTCCACGAGCAGTACTTC. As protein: CSAREPLAGVHEQYF.